This entry is about one TCR beta chain. Its specificity is unknown. The sample is drawn from a study of type 1 regulatory T cells. Background on the study: An in vitro protocol generated T-allo10, a Tr1-enriched, alloantigen-specific CD4 T cell product.

The CDR3 totals 14 residues. Trimming cost V 4 bases and J 5 bases; bases outside gene matches: 3. The germline gives CDR1 LNHDA, CDR2 SQIVND (reference sequence). Overall study findings and caveats: Compared with non-Tr1 cells, Tr1 cells showed a narrower TCR repertoire.

Using its own MiXCR run on the reads, TCRdb lists one record per CDR3 protein. The sample shows tens of thousands of distinct CDR3 sequences, 55% to 65% of them seen only once. The receptor was isolated from a human donor in good health. The genes are TRBV19 and TRBJ2-5; 11 nucleotides agree with TRBD2. Source material: cultured non-Tr1 T cells, either the whole culture or a sorted T cell fraction (not recorded which). In DNA form, the CDR3 reads TGTGCCAGTAGTACCTTAGCGGGAGGGGAGACCCAGTACTTC. It codes for CASSTLAGGETQYF.